The T cell receptor (beta chain) under discussion was sequenced for a study of esophageal squamous cell carcinoma under preoperative chemotherapy. Looking at the study overall: Both tumor-infiltrating lymphocytes and peripheral blood T cells were profiled.

TCRdb re-called the PCR reads with MiXCR, one entry per CDR3 protein. In the table there are roughly 30,000 distinct CDR3 sequences, 45% to 55% of which are singletons. Time point of the sample: before preoperative PTX-NDP chemotherapy. Concerning this clonotype: The junction departs from germline at one end; a sequencing error may be responsible.

The V gene's germline CDR1 is MNHNS and CDR2 SASEGT. CDR3 size: 15 residues. This chain joins TRBV6-1 and TRBJ2-3; D is unclear. The TCR comes from a human donor with esophageal squamous cell carcinoma. The donor label of this sample is uncertain. The specimen was collected from a patient given preoperative chemotherapy. In DNA form, the CDR3 reads TGTGCCAGCGGACCCGAGGCAGGCAGCACAGATACGCAGTTTTTT. Amino acids: CASGPEAGSTDTQFF.